This T cell receptor beta chain is drawn from a study of radiotherapy plus CTLA-4 blockade in lung cancer. General study findings and limits: Radiotherapy plus ipilimumab was followed by expansion in blood of tumor-derived TCR clones.

There are a few counts of this clone. Its antigen is unknown. With ipilimumab providing CTLA-4 blockade, focal radiation was administered to patients who had chemo-refractory metastatic non-small-cell lung cancer. Trimming cost V 4 bases and J 0 bases; bases outside gene matches: 5. The V gene's germline CDR1 is SEHNR and CDR2 FQNEAQ (reference sequence). The CDR3 runs to 16 residues. The repertoire was sequenced with immunoSEQ multiplex PCR; TCRdb's copy has only in-frame clones and lacks some. The data show about 87,000 clones, around 84% seen once. Source: peripheral blood, taken from a patient treated with radiotherapy plus ipilimumab. The receptor comes from a human donor with non-small cell lung cancer that progressed on radiotherapy plus ipilimumab. The rearrangement uses TRBV7-9 and TRBJ1-4; 7 nucleotides align to TRBD1. The CDR3: CASSWDRYATNEKLFF. The CDR3 nucleotides read TGTGCCAGCAGCTGGGACAGATATGCAACTAATGAAAAACTGTTTTTT.